This paragraph covers one TCR beta chain sequence. This sample stems from a study of blood T cell repertoires in COVID-19. The CDR3 loop spans 15 amino acids. The V segment lost 3 bases and the J segment 5 bases; nucleotides outside the gene matches: 8. Germline values: CDR1 DFQATT, CDR2 SNEGSKA (reference sequence). Per the authors' pipeline: Reference gene primer amplification gave estimated nucleated cell counts. Some clones are missing from TCRdb's copy, which holds only in-frame ones; the method was immunoSEQ multiplex PCR. The V and J calls and the clone size are those of that table, but D and trimming were determined from the DNA. This sample has some 170,000 clones, with 60% to 85% found just once.

The sequence was obtained from a woman aged 45-65 years with active or convalescent COVID-19. The sequenced material came from peripheral blood. The chain couples TRBV20-1 to TRBJ2-1; 9 bases align to TRBD2. The CDR3 loop reads CSASAREGTHNEQFF. CDR3 nucleotide sequence: TGCAGTGCTAGTGCGCGGGAGGGCACCCACAATGAGCAGTTCTTC.